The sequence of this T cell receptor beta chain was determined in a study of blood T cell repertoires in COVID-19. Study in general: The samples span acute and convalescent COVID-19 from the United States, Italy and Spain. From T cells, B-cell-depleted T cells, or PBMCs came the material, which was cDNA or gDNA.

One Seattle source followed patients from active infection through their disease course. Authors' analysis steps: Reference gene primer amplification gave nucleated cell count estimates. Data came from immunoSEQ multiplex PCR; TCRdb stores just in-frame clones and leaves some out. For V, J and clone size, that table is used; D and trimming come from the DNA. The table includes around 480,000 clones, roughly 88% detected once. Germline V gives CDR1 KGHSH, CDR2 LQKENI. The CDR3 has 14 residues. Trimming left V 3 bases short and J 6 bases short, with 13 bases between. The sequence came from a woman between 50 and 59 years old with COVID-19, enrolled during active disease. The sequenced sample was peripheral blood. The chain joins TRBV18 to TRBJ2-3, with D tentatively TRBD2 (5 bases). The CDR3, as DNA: TGTGCCAGCTCACCTCCTGGGCCGGGGGATACGCAGTATTTT. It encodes CASSPPGPGDTQYF.